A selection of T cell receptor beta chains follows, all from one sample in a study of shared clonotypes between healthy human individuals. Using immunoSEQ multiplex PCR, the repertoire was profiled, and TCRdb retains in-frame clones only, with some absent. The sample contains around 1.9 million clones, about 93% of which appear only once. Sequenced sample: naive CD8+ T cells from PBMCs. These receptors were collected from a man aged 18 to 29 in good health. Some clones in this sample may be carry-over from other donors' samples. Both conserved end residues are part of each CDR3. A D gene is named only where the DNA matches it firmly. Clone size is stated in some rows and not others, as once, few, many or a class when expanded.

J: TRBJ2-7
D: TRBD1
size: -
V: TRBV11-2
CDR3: CASSWDRGGYEQYF
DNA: TGTGCCAGCAGCTGGGACAGGGGAGGCTACGAGCAGTACTTC

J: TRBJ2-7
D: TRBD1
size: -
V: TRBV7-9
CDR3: CASSSNTGQGANEQYF
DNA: TGTGCCAGCAGCTCCAACACGGGACAGGGGGCGAACGAGCAGTACTTC

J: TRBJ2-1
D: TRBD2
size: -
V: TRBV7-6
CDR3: CASSLEASGRRNEQFF
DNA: TGTGCCAGCAGCTTAGAGGCTAGCGGGAGACGCAATGAGCAGTTCTTC

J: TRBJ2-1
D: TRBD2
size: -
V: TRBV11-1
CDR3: CASSFFRGLADNEQFF
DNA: TGTGCCAGCAGCTTCTTCCGGGGACTAGCGGACAATGAGCAGTTCTTC

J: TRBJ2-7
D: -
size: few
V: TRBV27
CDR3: CASSLGRSYEQYF
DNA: TGTGCCAGCAGTTTGGGGCGGTCCTACGAGCAGTACTTC

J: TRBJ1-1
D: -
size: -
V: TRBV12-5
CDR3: CASGTNRETGTEAFF
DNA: TGTGCTAGTGGTACTAACCGGGAAACGGGGACTGAAGCTTTCTTT

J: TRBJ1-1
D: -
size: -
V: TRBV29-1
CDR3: CSVVAPLGPEAFF
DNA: TGCAGCGTTGTAGCACCTCTGGGGCCTGAAGCTTTCTTT

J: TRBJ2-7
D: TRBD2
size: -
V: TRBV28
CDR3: CASSRPQREWSYEQYF
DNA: TGTGCCAGCAGTCGGCCCCAGCGGGAGTGGTCCTACGAGCAGTACTTC

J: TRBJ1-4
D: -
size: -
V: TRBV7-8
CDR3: CASSLVGQPEKLFF
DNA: TGTGCCAGCAGCTTAGTCGGGCAGCCCGAAAAACTGTTTTTT

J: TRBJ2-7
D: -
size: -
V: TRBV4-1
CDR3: CASSQARLGPTYEQYF
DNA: TGCGCCAGCAGCCAAGCGCGTCTCGGACCGACGTACGAGCAGTACTTC

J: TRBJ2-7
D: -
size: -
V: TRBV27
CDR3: CASSLLGEQYF
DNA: TGTGCCAGCAGTTTATTGGGGGAGCAGTACTTC

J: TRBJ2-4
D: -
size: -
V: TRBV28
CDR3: CASSRPPGLPRTPQYF
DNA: TGTGCCAGCAGTAGGCCTCCGGGACTCCCTAGGACGCCCCAGTACTTC

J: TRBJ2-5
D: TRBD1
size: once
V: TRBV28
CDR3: CASSFLTGSAETQYF
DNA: TGTGCCAGCAGTTTTCTGACAGGGTCGGCAGAGACCCAGTACTTC

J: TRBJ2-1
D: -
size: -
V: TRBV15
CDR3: CATKDPNGGAEGEQFF
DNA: TGTGCCACCAAGGACCCCAACGGGGGCGCCGAGGGTGAGCAGTTCTTC

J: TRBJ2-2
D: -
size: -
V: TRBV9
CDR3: CASSVAGPDTGELFF
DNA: TGTGCCAGCAGCGTAGCGGGGCCGGACACCGGGGAGCTGTTTTTT

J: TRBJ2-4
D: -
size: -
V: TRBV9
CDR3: CASSGGSPGAKNIQYF
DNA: TGTGCCAGCAGCGGCGGGTCCCCCGGGGCCAAAAACATTCAGTACTTC

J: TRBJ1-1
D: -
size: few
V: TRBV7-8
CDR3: CASSLSLPFQDTEAFF
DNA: TGTGCCAGCAGCTTATCTCTCCCCTTTCAGGACACTGAAGCTTTCTTT

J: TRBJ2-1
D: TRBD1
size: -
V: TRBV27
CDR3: CASSLGQGQTRKNEQFF
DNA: TGTGCCAGCAGTTTGGGACAGGGCCAAACAAGGAAGAATGAGCAGTTCTTC

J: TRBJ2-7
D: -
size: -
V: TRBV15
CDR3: CATSMVDYEQYF
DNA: TGTGCCACCAGCATGGTAGACTACGAGCAGTACTTC

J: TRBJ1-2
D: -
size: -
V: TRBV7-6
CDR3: CASSVTGNYGYTF
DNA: TGTGCCAGCAGCGTTACAGGGAACTATGGCTACACCTTC

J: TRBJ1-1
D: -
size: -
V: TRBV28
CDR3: CASSPLGGTEAFF
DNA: TGTGCCAGCAGTCCACTAGGGGGGACTGAAGCTTTCTTT

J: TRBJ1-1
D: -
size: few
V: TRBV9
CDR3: CAPWGLNTEAFF
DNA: TGTGCCCCCTGGGGCCTGAACACTGAAGCTTTCTTT

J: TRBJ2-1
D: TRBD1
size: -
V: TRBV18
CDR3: CASSLGQGIHREQFF
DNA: TGTGCCAGCTCACTAGGACAGGGGATCCATAGGGAGCAGTTCTTC

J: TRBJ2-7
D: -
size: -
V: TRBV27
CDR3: CASRGLSYEQYF
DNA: TGTGCCAGCAGGGGGCTCTCCTACGAGCAGTACTTC

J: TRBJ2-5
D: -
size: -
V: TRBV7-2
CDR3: CASSLARKETQYF
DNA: TGTGCCAGCAGCTTAGCTAGGAAAGAGACCCAGTACTTC

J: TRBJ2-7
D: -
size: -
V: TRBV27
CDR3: CASSFITSYEQYF
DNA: TGTGCCAGCAGTTTCATAACGTCCTACGAGCAGTACTTC

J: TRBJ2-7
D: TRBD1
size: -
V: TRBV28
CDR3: CASRGDSNSYEQYF
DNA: TGTGCCAGCAGAGGGGACAGCAACTCCTACGAGCAGTACTTC

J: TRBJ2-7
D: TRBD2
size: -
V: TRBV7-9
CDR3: CASSLPREGLAGDKRQYF
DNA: TGTGCCAGCAGCCTACCCCGAGAGGGACTAGCGGGAGACAAAAGGCAGTACTTC

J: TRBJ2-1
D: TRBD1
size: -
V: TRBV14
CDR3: CASSQRQGAYNEQFF
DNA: TGTGCCAGCAGCCAGAGACAGGGGGCTTATAATGAGCAGTTCTTC

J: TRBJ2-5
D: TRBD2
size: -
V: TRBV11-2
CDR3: CASSSSGLVSVETQYF
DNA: TGTGCCAGCAGCTCCTCGGGACTAGTGAGTGTAGAGACCCAGTACTTC

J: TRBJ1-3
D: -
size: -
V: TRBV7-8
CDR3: CASSFYRGGGNTIYF
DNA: TGTGCCAGCAGCTTTTACCGGGGAGGAGGAAACACCATATATTTT

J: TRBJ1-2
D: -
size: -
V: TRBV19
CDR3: CASSIRDSANYGYTF
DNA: TGTGCCAGTAGTATACGGGACTCAGCTAACTATGGCTACACCTTC

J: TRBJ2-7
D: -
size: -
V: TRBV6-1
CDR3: CASAPSGSSYEQYF
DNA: TGTGCCAGCGCCCCGAGTGGGAGCTCCTACGAGCAGTACTTC

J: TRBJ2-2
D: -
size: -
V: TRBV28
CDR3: CASSFIRGELFF
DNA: TGTGCCAGCAGTTTCATACGGGGGGAGCTGTTTTTT

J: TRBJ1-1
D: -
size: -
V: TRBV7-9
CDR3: CASSFEQGIEAFF
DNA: TGTGCCAGCAGTTTCGAGCAGGGGATTGAAGCTTTCTTT

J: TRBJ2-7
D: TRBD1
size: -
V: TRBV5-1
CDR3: CASSWSDREVIGEQYF
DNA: TGCGCCAGCAGCTGGTCGGACAGGGAGGTTATCGGCGAGCAGTACTTC

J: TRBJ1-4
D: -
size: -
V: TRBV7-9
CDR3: CASSPATSINEKLFF
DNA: TGTGCCAGCAGCCCAGCGACATCCATTAATGAAAAACTGTTTTTT